The 14 T cell receptor beta chains below come from one sample, sequenced in a study of blood T cells in healthy people across ages. It was with a sample-barcoded 5' primer and a J-beta primer mix that a second PCR of roughly 7 to 11 cycles was run. A single record per CDR3 protein comes from TCRdb applying MiXCR to the 5' RACE reads. Of about 730,000 distinct CDR3 sequences in the sample, approximately 39% were seen once. Sequenced material: blood. These receptors were collected from a woman aged 60-70 years in good health.

The chain couples TRBV6-2 or TRBV6-3 to TRBJ1-1, with D possibly being TRBD1 (5 bases). The germline V gene encodes CDR1 MNHEY and CDR2 SVGEGT. This CDR3 contains 12 residues. Trimming pared 3 bases from V and 6 bases from J, leaving 8 bases between. Here the CDR3 reads CASSYLGPEAFF. The CDR3 coding sequence is TGTGCCAGCAGTTATTTGGGGCCTGAAGCTTTCTTT.

The chain has TRBV12-3 or TRBV12-4 and TRBJ2-7; 8 bases align to TRBD2. The CDR3 sequence is 16 residues long. Losses at the gene ends were 1 base for V and 3 bases for J; bases not matched to a gene: 8. This CDR3 reads CASSLGWGTSGYEQYF. CDR3 nucleotide sequence: TGTGCCAGCAGTTTAGGATGGGGTACTAGCGGCTACGAGCAGTACTTC.

In the case of this clonotype: The germline gene is not matched at one end of the junction; a read error may be the cause. The rearrangement links TRBV9 to TRBJ2-1; D possibly corresponds to TRBD2 (5 bases). Germline V lookup: CDR1 SGDLS, CDR2 YYNGEE. The CDR3 covers 15 residues. The CDR3 DNA reads TGTGCCAGCAACGTAGGGAGCGTACTAGGCGATGAGCAGTTCTTC. Protein sequence: CASNVGSVLGDEQFF.

This chain links TRBV24-1 with TRBJ2-5; D perhaps matches TRBD1 (5 bases). This CDR3 comprises 16 residues. V gave up 2 bases and J gave up 0 bases, with 12 bases separating them. Germline-derived CDR1 and CDR2 are KGHDR and SFDVKD. This chain's CDR3 is CATSDCRERYQETQYF. The CDR3 DNA reads as TGTGCCACCAGTGATTGCAGGGAACGATACCAAGAGACCCAGTACTTC.

This chain joins TRBV4-2 and TRBJ1-2; no clear D. The CDR3 is 14 residues long. CDR1 and CDR2 from the germline V gene are LGHNA and YNFKEQ. With 2 bases removed from V and 5 bases from J, the gap between germline ends came to 12 bases. CDR3 DNA sequence: TGTGCCAGCAGCCAATCATCAAGTTCTTATGGCTACACCTTC. It codes for CASSQSSSSYGYTF.

This clonotype appeared a few times. The V and J genes are TRBV7-2 and TRBJ2-3; D is possibly TRBD1 or TRBD2 (6 bases each). The CDR3 runs to 15 residues. CDR1 is SGHTA and CDR2 is FQGNSA in the germline V gene. The germline V and J ends were trimmed by 0 bases and 4 bases, with 11 bases remaining between them. CDR3 sequence reads: CASSLAHGGADTQYF. The CDR3 DNA follows: TGTGCCAGCAGCTTAGCCCACGGGGGCGCAGATACGCAGTATTTT.

The chain is built from TRBV5-1 and TRBJ2-4; TRBD1 might be the D (6 bases). The last part of the DNA fits TRBJ2-7 better; the J call may be wrong. The CDR3 has 14 residues. Germline V gene data show CDR1 as SGHRS and CDR2 as YFSETQ. Here the CDR3 DNA reads TGCGCCAGCACCTCTTGGGCAGGGGACTACGAGCAGTACTTC. This sequence encodes CASTSWAGDYEQYF.

This clonotype was counted a few times. The chain combines TRBV14 with TRBJ1-4, with unresolved D. Deletions cut 4 bases from V and 6 bases from J, with 15 bases between. This CDR3 is 15 amino acids long. Germline V CDR1 and CDR2: SGHDN, FVKESK. CDR3 nucleotides: TGTGCCAGCAGCCTCGGACCAGAAGGCGATGAAAAACTGTTTTTT. Its translation is CASSLGPEGDEKLFF.

This chain joins TRBV6-2 or TRBV6-3 and TRBJ2-1; 11 bases are shared with TRBD2. With V trimmed by 6 bases and J by 8 bases, 12 bases remained unmatched. The CDR3 is 16 amino acids. Germline V gene data show CDR1 as MNHEY and CDR2 as SVGEGT. The CDR3 DNA sequence: TGTGCCAGCAGCTTTCATAGCGGGAGGGCCGACGATGAGCAGTTCTTC. Amino acid sequence: CASSFHSGRADDEQFF.

This clonotype was seen a handful of times. J is TRBJ2-1 and V is TRBV11-1; D gene unclear. The CDR3 contains 14 residues. Per germline, CDR1 SGHAT and CDR2 FQDESV (reference sequence). V lost 5 bases to trimming and J lost 2 bases, with 10 bases between them. CDR3 in DNA: TGTGCCAGCAGCCCGGTGGGAACCTACAATGAGCAGTTCTTC. This sequence encodes CASSPVGTYNEQFF.

The genes are TRBV3-1 and TRBJ1-4; tentative D call: TRBD1 (5 bases). V lost 4 bases and J 8 bases, leaving 17 bases between the germline ends. CDR3 length: 15 amino acids. The V gene's germline CDR1 is LGHDT and CDR2 YNNKEL (reference sequence). In DNA, the CDR3 is TGTGCCAGCAGCCCGGTCGGCGCGGGGGGGGAAAAACTGTTTTTT. Translating gives CASSPVGAGGEKLFF.

This clonotype was counted a few times. The chain couples TRBV6-6 to TRBJ2-1; 11 nucleotides agree with TRBD2. The J segment lost 10 bases and the V segment lost 0 bases, leaving 8 bases of the junction unmatched. The CDR3 spans 16 residues. The V gene's germline CDR1 is MNHNY and CDR2 SVGAGI (reference sequence). The CDR3 DNA follows: TGTGCCAGCAGTTACTCTGCCGGGACTAGCGGTGGAGAGCAGTTCTTC. Amino acids: CASSYSAGTSGGEQFF.

This chain uses TRBV10-3 with TRBJ2-2; 8 bases are a match to TRBD1. CDR3 length: 13 amino acids. V was clipped by 11 bases and J by 5 bases; unmatched bases: 7. Germline V gene lookup returns CDR1 ENHRY and CDR2 SYGVKD. DNA for the CDR3: TGTGCCCTCGGACAGGGCCGGACCGGGGAGCTGTTTTTT. Translating gives CALGQGRTGELFF.

The chain uses TRBV29-1 and TRBJ2-3; 10 bases map to TRBD1. The CDR3 length is 14 residues. The trim removed 5 bases at V and 5 bases at J, leaving 7 bases unmatched. Germline V gives CDR1 SQVTM, CDR2 ANQGSEA. The CDR3 bases are TGCAGCGTTTTGGGACAGGGGTTGGGAGATACGCAGTATTTT. Translation: CSVLGQGLGDTQYF.